The entry below gives a single T cell receptor (beta chain) sequence along with its context. Noted time point: pretreatment peripheral blood. Patients' urothelial carcinoma was locally advanced or metastatic. This sample was included in a study of PD-L1 blockade in urothelial cancer. V gave up 1 base and J gave up 0 bases; unmatched junction bases: 9. Germline lookup yields CDR1 MGHRA and CDR2 YSYEKL. The CDR3 has 18 residues. Sequencing was performed with immunoSEQ multiplex PCR; in TCRdb, only in-frame clones are kept and a portion is missing. Altogether over 35,000 clones are present, more than 85% being singletons, with the ten largest covering approximately 10%.

The rearrangement uses TRBV4-1 and TRBJ1-5, with 7 bases identical to TRBD1. The sample was PBMCs, taken around atezolizumab (anti-PD-L1) treatment. The source of this sequence is a woman aged 60-75 years with urothelial cancer. The CDR3 coding sequence is TGCGCCAGCAGCCAAGTTGAGACAGGGCCATATAGCAATCAGCCCCAGCATTTT. It codes for CASSQVETGPYSNQPQHF.